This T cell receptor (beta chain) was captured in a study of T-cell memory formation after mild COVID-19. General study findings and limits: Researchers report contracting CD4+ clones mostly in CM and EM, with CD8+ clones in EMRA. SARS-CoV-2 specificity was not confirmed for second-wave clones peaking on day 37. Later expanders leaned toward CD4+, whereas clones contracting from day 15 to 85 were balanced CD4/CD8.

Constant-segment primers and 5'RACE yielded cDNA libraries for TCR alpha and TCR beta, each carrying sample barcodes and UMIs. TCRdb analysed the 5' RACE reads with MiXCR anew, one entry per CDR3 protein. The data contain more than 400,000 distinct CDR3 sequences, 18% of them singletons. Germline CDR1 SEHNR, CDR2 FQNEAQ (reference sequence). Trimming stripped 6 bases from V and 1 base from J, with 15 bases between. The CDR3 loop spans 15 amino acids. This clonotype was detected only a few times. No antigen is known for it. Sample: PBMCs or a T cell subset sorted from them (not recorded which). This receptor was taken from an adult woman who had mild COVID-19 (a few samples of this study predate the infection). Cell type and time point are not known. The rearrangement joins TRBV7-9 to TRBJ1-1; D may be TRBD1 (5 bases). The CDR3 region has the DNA TGTGCCAGCAGGTACCCAGGGTCGCAGAACACTGAAGCTTTCTTT. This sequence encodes CASRYPGSQNTEAFF.